The T cell receptor beta chain under discussion was sequenced for a study of Ad26.COV2.S vaccination and SARS-CoV-2 variants (dated by TCRdb to the early 2020s). In the study overall: Donors in the vaccine arm were drawn from COV1001, a phase I-IIa trial of Ad26.COV2.S in healthy adults that was multicentre, randomized, double-blind and placebo-controlled. TCRbeta repertoire sequencing served as the tool for gauging how specific and how broad the SARS-CoV-2-reactive T cell receptors were following Ad26.COV2.S vaccination. Investigators did not know the trial group allocation while performing experiments and assessing outcomes. Ad26.COV2.S was administered intramuscularly at a dose of 5x10^10 or 1x10^11 viral particles, either as one shot or as two shots given 56 days apart. Trial participants were randomized into five groups of five: low-dose or high-dose Ad26.COV2.S given once or twice, or placebo on both occasions. The TCR-sequenced set comprised about 32 samples: around 20 Ad26.COV2.S vaccine recipients, 5 placebo recipients and 8 SARS-CoV-2 convalescent individuals.

What the research found in general, with its limitations: Vaccine and placebo recipients had comparable non-spike TCR breadth, which fits with the vaccine containing only spike. According to the authors, total T cell responses may have been underestimated by the TCR breadth and depth analyses. Substantial breadth of spike-specific CD8+ and CD4+ T cell responses was reported after vaccination. The study lacked the statistical power to compare responses across vaccine doses or regimens. Spike-specific TCR breadth was higher in Ad26.COV2.S recipients than in placebo recipients (P = 0.0014).

The CDR3 sequence holds 12 residues, the cysteine and phenylalanine included. Solely the CDR3 DNA is kept, with 36 bases framed from the first base. V loses 7 bases, J loses 4 bases, and the germline ends lie 10 bases apart. The treatment or condition tag for this specimen amounts to: about 20 received Ad26.COV2.S at low or high dose, single or two shots; about five received placebo; per-sample allocation not given. Repertoires of vaccine and placebo recipients were sequenced from samples taken on day 63 after the first injection. Between 29 July and 7 August 2020, Cohort 1b enrolled some 25 adults aged 18-55 years at one site in Boston, USA. Ad26.COV2.S was a replication-incompetent adenovirus type 26 vector expressing a prefusion-stabilized SARS-CoV-2 spike protein from the original Wuhan strain. TCRbeta CDR3 regions were sequenced with the immunoSEQ Assay. After extraction, genomic DNA underwent amplification by bias-controlled multiplex PCR, followed by high-throughput sequencing. Per the authors' processing: To quantify the absolute abundance of every unique TCRbeta CDR3 region, sequences were collapsed and filtered. T cell fraction was estimated by normalization of TCRbeta template counts to usable DNA, with usable DNA being measured through amplification of reference genes present in all nucleated cells. Repertoire TCRs were annotated as SARS-CoV-2-specific by exact matching of V gene, CDR3 amino acid sequence and J gene to a known reactive TCR set. The reference SARS-CoV-2 TCR set was derived from MIRA and filtered for enrichment in COVID-19-positive ImmuneCODE repertoires, a step that removed public or cross-reactive TCRs. Using the MIRA antigens, annotated TCRs were further analysed by specific ORF or by position within an ORF. Depth was the summed frequency of annotated unique rearrangements, while breadth was defined as annotated unique rearrangements over total unique productive rearrangements. TCR breadth was compared between groups using two-sided Wilcoxon rank-sum tests. TCRdb took over this immuneACCESS table, retaining in-frame rearrangements with V and J assigned. Such tables are incomplete; in checked studies, under half of the missing clones stem from an unresolved V gene, and the remainder is unexplained. V, J and clone size were drawn from that table, and D and trimming were deduced from the DNA. The sample table records roughly 240,000 clones; approximately 87% of these occur just once. The ten largest clonotypes hold around 10% of the sample.

A word on this clone: Its antigen has not been determined. No much larger clonotype is one base removed from it; base qualities were not supplied.

Sequences were derived from peripheral blood, sampled in a trial of Ad26.COV2.S vaccine versus placebo. This receptor was obtained from a person between 18 and 59 years old who received the Ad26.COV2.S COVID-19 vaccine or a placebo. The sequence is built from TRBV12-3 or TRBV12-4 and TRBJ2-5, with TRBD2 perhaps the D gene, on 5 matching bases. The CDR3 here reads CASTKGGETQYF. Read as DNA, the sequence is TGTGCCAGCACCAAAGGAGGAGAGACCCAGTACTTC.